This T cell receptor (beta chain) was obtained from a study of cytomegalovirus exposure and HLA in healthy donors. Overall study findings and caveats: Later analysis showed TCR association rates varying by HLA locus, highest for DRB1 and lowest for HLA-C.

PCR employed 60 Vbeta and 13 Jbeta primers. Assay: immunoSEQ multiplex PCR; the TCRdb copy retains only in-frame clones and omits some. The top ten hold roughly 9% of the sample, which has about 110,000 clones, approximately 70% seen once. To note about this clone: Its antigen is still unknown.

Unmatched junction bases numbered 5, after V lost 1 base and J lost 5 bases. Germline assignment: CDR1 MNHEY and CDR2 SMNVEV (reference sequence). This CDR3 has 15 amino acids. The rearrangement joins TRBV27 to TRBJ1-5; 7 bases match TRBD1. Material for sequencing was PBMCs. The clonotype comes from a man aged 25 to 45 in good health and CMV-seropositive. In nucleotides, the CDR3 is TGTGCCAGCAGTTTATACGGGACAGAGTATCAGCCCCAGCATTTT. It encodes CASSLYGTEYQPQHF.